This T cell receptor (beta chain) was identified in a study of cytomegalovirus exposure and HLA in healthy donors. The study, taken as a whole, reports: Later work showed greater clonal expansion in HLA-associated TCR beta chains than in equally common others. Later work found most CMV-associated TCR beta chains apparently HLA-restricted.

Each donor's status was that of a healthy bone marrow donor. The PCR used 60 Vbeta and 13 Jbeta primers. Sequencing was performed with immunoSEQ multiplex PCR; in TCRdb, only in-frame clones are kept and a portion is missing. The profile shows 200,000 to 250,000 clones, about 80% of them singletons. With regard to this clone: The antigen is not known.

Germline lookup yields CDR1 MNHNS and CDR2 SASEGT. The CDR3 length is 13 residues. Trimming shortened V by 6 bases and J by 3 bases, and 11 bases separated the two germline ends. This receptor was identified in a woman in her fifties or sixties in good health and CMV-seropositive. This chain joins TRBV6-1 and TRBJ1-1; a weak D match, TRBD1 (5 bases). Sequencing input: PBMCs. CDR3 DNA: TGTGCCAGCAGCCCCAGGGAAGACACTGAAGCTTTCTTT. Translation gives CASSPREDTEAFF.